Below are 4 T cell receptor beta chains sequenced from a single sample in a study of T cell changes during pregnancy in multiple sclerosis. TCRdb's table, derived via immunoSEQ multiplex PCR, lists solely in-frame clones and lacks some. This table has 38,000 or so clones, almost 90% appearing once. Sample: CD4+ T cells from peripheral blood mononuclear cells, taken in the second trimester of pregnancy. These receptors all come from a female donor with multiple sclerosis, enrolled in a pregnancy study.

This clone showed up just once. The chain joins TRBV28 to TRBJ1-2, with D perhaps TRBD1 (5 bases). V was trimmed by 3 bases and J by 4 bases, leaving 15 bases between them. The CDR3 has 15 amino acids. The germline gives CDR1 MDHEN, CDR2 SYDVKM. This CDR3 is CASSLSGRVGYGYTF. The CDR3 nucleotides are TGTGCCAGCAGTTTGAGTGGCAGGGTGGGCTATGGCTACACCTTC.

The rearrangement joins TRBV7-2 to TRBJ2-7; TRBD1 agrees at 8 bases. V gave up 5 bases and J gave up 0 bases; unmatched junction bases: 6. Germline V gene data show CDR1 as SGHTA and CDR2 as FQGNSA. The CDR3 has 15 amino acids. Written as DNA, the CDR3 is TGTGCCAGCAGCCTTCCGGGACAGGCCTCCTACGAGCAGTACTTC. Its translation: CASSLPGQASYEQYF.

This rearrangement joins TRBV4-3 to TRBJ2-5; 8 bases are shared with TRBD2. The germline V gene has CDR1 LGHNA and CDR2 YSLEER. This CDR3 spans 14 amino acids. The J segment lost 5 bases and the V segment lost 4 bases, leaving 6 bases of the junction unmatched. The chain's CDR3 is CASSPSGGKETQYF. In DNA form, the CDR3 reads TGCGCCAGCAGCCCCTCGGGGGGGAAGGAGACCCAGTACTTC.

V gene TRBV25-1 combines with J gene TRBJ2-7; D is possibly TRBD2 (7 bases). This CDR3 comprises 16 residues. Trimming stripped 2 bases from V and 4 bases from J, with 18 bases between. Per the germline V gene, CDR1 is MGHDK and CDR2 is SYGVNS. The CDR3 DNA is TGTGCCAGCAGTGAAGAGGGGGGGGGAGCTAGATACGAGCAGTACTTC. The encoded protein is CASSEEGGGARYEQYF.